A selection of T cell receptor beta chains follows, all from one sample in a study of CD8+ T cells in alopecia areata. The repertoire was sequenced with immunoSEQ multiplex PCR; TCRdb's copy has only in-frame clones and lacks some. Of about 150,000 clones listed, roughly 60% are singletons. Material for sequencing was CD8+ T cells sorted from blood. The receptors here all came from a human donor in good health. CDR3s include the opening cysteine and the closing phenylalanine or tryptophan. The D gene is left open where the match is weak.

d_call,j_call,v_call,cdr3_nt,cdr3_aa
-,TRBJ2-5,TRBV7-6,-,CASSVRRAPSRETQYF
-,TRBJ2-1,TRBV6-6,TGTGCCAGCAGTTACAAGCAGCCAGGGAATGAGCAGTTCTTC,CASSYKQPGNEQFF
-,TRBJ2-7,TRBV29-1,TGCAGCGTTGAGACAGAGTTCTACGAGCAGTACTTC,CSVETEFYEQYF
-,TRBJ1-2,TRBV2,TGTGCCAGCAAAAAACTTGGGGGCATGGGCTATGGCTACACCTTC,CASKKLGGMGYGYTF
-,TRBJ2-3,TRBV29-1,TGCAGCGTTGTCGGCTACTCTAGCACAGATACGCAGTATTTT,CSVVGYSSTDTQYF
-,TRBJ1-2,TRBV29-1,TGCAGCGTTGAAGATTTAGGGGGCTATGGCTACACCTTC,CSVEDLGGYGYTF
TRBD2,TRBJ2-7,TRBV7-9,TGTGCCAGCAGCTTCTCTAGCGGGGAGGCCTTCTACGAGCAGTACTTC,CASSFSSGEAFYEQYF
-,TRBJ2-7,TRBV5-6,TGTGCCAGCAGCTTGGGGGTCGGCTACGAGCAGTACTTC,CASSLGVGYEQYF
-,TRBJ2-3,TRBV10-1,TGCGCCAGCAGTGAGTTTAGGGGGGATACGCAGTATTTT,CASSEFRGDTQYF
-,TRBJ2-5,TRBV18,TGTGCCAGCTCACCACCCTACGCACACCAAGAGACCCAGTACTTC,CASSPPYAHQETQYF
-,TRBJ2-5,TRBV27,TGTGCCAGCAGCTGGTACGGGAAAGAGACCCAGTACTTC,CASSWYGKETQYF
-,TRBJ1-1,TRBV29-1,TGCAGCGTTGTTGTAGGGGTGAACACTGAAGCTTTCTTT,CSVVVGVNTEAFF
-,TRBJ2-7,TRBV5-1,TGCGCCAGCAGCTGGACGGGTAGCTCCTACGAGCAGTACTTC,CASSWTGSSYEQYF
-,TRBJ1-2,TRBV5-6,TGTGCCAGCAGCTTGGAGGGCAGAGACTATGGCTACACCTTC,CASSLEGRDYGYTF
TRBD2,TRBJ2-7,TRBV27,TGTGCCAGCAGTGGAACTAGCGGTTACGAGCAGTACTTC,CASSGTSGYEQYF
-,TRBJ2-2,TRBV4-2,TGTGCCAGCAGCCAGGGACAATCTGACACCGGGGAGCTGTTTTTT,CASSQGQSDTGELFF
-,TRBJ2-3,TRBV7-9,TGTGCCAGCAGCCCTTTTAGGGGGGGCGGAACAGATACGCAGTATTTT,CASSPFRGGGTDTQYF
-,TRBJ2-1,TRBV11-2,TGTGCCAGCAACAAACCGGGAGACAATGAGCAGTTCTTC,CASNKPGDNEQFF
-,TRBJ2-5,TRBV6-1,TGTGCCAGCAATCGTGGACAGTACCAAGAGACCCAGTACTTC,CASNRGQYQETQYF
-,TRBJ2-2,TRBV15,TGTGCCACAGATATAGGGGAGCGCGGCACCGGGGAGCTGTTTTTT,CATDIGERGTGELFF
-,TRBJ2-2,TRBV5-1,TGCGCCAGCAGCTCCAGGGGGAACACCGGGGAGCTGTTTTTT,CASSSRGNTGELFF
-,TRBJ1-1,TRBV11-2,TGTGCCAGCAGCGCCGCCCCCAACACTGAAGCTTTCTTT,CASSAAPNTEAFF
TRBD1,TRBJ2-1,TRBV9,TGTGCCAGCAGCGCGAGTGCGGGACAGGCCATGGATGAGCAGTTCTTC,CASSASAGQAMDEQFF